The T cell receptor beta chain under discussion was sequenced for a study of Ad26.COV2.S vaccination and SARS-CoV-2 variants. For the study at large: Donor was one of the participants in the Ad26.COV2.S arm of the COV1001 trial.

Study-wide findings and caveats: Ad26.COV2.S recipients had broader spike-specific TCRs (P = 0.0014).

V was shortened by 5 bases and J by 6 bases, with 13 bases between the two germline ends. The CDR3 is 14 residues long. Germline assignment: CDR1 SGHAT and CDR2 FQNNGV. Profiled with immunoSEQ multiplex PCR; TCRdb holds only in-frame clones, not every one. Of roughly 450,000 clones listed, more than 80% were seen once; the top ten hold 12%. Treatment noted: about 20 received Ad26.COV2.S at low or high dose, single or two shots; about 5 received placebo; per-sample allocation not given. The samples were gathered on day 63 after the first injection of vaccine or placebo. As its vector, the vaccine had Ad26, which expressed Wuhan-strain SARS-CoV-2 spike. On this clone: The antigen is unknown.

The sequenced sample was peripheral blood, obtained in a trial of Ad26.COV2.S vaccine versus placebo. The chain uses TRBV11-2 and TRBJ2-2; D remains ambiguous. This receptor was identified in a person aged 18-60 years who received the Ad26.COV2.S COVID-19 vaccine or a placebo. The CDR3, as DNA: TGTGCCAGCAGCCATGACTGGGCGGCCGGGGAGCTGTTTTTT. This encodes CASSHDWAAGELFF.